The 29 T cell receptor beta chains given below trace back to one sample, sequenced in a study of spatial heterogeneity in lung cancer. Time point denoted: sample taken at primary tumor resection. From the 5' RACE reads, TCRdb called clonotypes with MiXCR, one entry per CDR3 protein. The sample carries 30,000 to 45,000 distinct CDR3 sequences, approximately 6.8% recorded once. The specimen comprised PBMCs, sampled at surgery. The receptor source for this set is a female donor with early-stage non-small cell lung cancer.

There are many counts of this clonotype. J is TRBJ1-1 and V is TRBV29-1; D uncertain. CDR3 size: 12 residues. Trimming removed 5 bases at V and 2 bases at J, with 9 bases between. Germline V gene data show CDR1 as SQVTM and CDR2 as ANQGSEA. The CDR3 reads CSVNPGNTEAFF. CDR3 nucleotides: TGCAGCGTTAACCCCGGCAACACTGAAGCTTTCTTT. Supplemented by reference TRBV29-1 and TRBJ1-1, the full variable domain reads SAVISQKPSRDICQRGTSLTIQCQVDSQVTMMFWYRQQPGQSLTLIATANQGSEATYESGFVIDKFPISRPNLTFSTLTVSNMSPEDSSIYLCSVNPGNTEAFFGQGTRLTVV.

This clonotype was counted ten times or more. CDR3: CASSVEPSSYEQYF. CDR3 sequence (DNA): TGTGCCAGCAGCGTAGAACCTAGCTCCTACGAGCAGTACTTC. J is TRBJ2-7 and V is TRBV9; D remains ambiguous. Germline V gives CDR1 SGDLS, CDR2 YYNGEE. This CDR3 is 14 amino acids long. Trimming cost V 0 bases and J 0 bases, with 7 bases left between them.

This clonotype was detected ten times or more. V usage is TRBV7-2 and J usage is TRBJ2-1; D may be TRBD1 or TRBD2 (5 bases each). Germline CDR1 reads SGHTA; CDR2 reads FQGNSA. V lost 1 base, J lost 6 bases, and 10 bases lay in between. The CDR3 has 14 amino acids. CDR3 sequence reads: CASSLGDAGNEQFF. For the CDR3, the DNA is TGTGCCAGCAGCTTAGGGGACGCGGGCAATGAGCAGTTCTTC. Variable domain in full (rest from reference TRBV7-2 and TRBJ2-1): GAGVSQSPSNKVTEKGKDVELRCDPISGHTALYWYRQSLGQGLEFLIYFQGNSAPDKSGLPSDRFSAERTGGSVSTLTIQRTQQEDSAVYLCASSLGDAGNEQFFGPGTRLTVL.

This clonotype was observed at least ten times. The chain combines TRBV5-1 with TRBJ2-5; 13 bases are a match to TRBD2. The V segment lost 4 bases and the J segment 1 base; nucleotides outside the gene matches: 4. The CDR3 extends over 16 amino acids. Looked up from germline, CDR1 is SGHRS and CDR2 is YFSETQ. The CDR3 is CASSLGLAGVQETQYF. DNA for the CDR3: TGCGCCAGCAGCCTAGGACTAGCGGGGGTCCAAGAGACCCAGTACTTC.

The genes are TRBV6-5 and TRBJ1-2; 7 bases agree with TRBD1. V shed 6 bases, J shed 8 bases, and the junction held 15 bases outside the gene matches. This CDR3 contains 15 residues. Germline CDR1 is MNHEY and CDR2 is SVGAGI. The CDR3 DNA reads as TGTGCCAGCAGCCTGGACGGACAGGCCTCTGGCGGCTACACCTTC. Translated: CASSLDGQASGGYTF.

This clonotype showed up many times. This sequence joins TRBV2 and TRBJ2-5, with D perhaps TRBD2 (5 bases). The V gene's germline CDR1 is SNHLY and CDR2 FYNNEI. This CDR3 has 12 residues. The germline V and J ends were trimmed by 8 bases and 2 bases, with 9 bases remaining between them. The CDR3 region is CASLDLQETQYF. CDR3 nucleotides: TGTGCCAGCTTGGACTTACAAGAGACCCAGTACTTC.

This clonotype was counted many times. The CDR3 protein is CASRLTGSHPYEQYF. CDR3 DNA sequence: TGTGCCAGCAGGCTCACGGGATCGCACCCCTACGAGCAGTACTTC. The chain employs TRBV6-2 or TRBV6-3 and TRBJ2-7; D may be TRBD2 (5 bases). Trimming pared 6 bases from V and 2 bases from J, leaving 17 bases between. The CDR3 totals 15 residues. Germline loops: CDR1 MNHEY, CDR2 SVGEGT.

This clonotype has a count of ten or more. CDR3 DNA sequence: TGCAGTGCTAGCCCCAGGGACGAGCAGTACTTC. Translating gives CSASPRDEQYF. This chain connects TRBV20-1 to TRBJ2-7; the D gene is possibly TRBD1 (5 bases). The CDR3 loop spans 11 amino acids. Looked up from germline, CDR1 is DFQATT and CDR2 is SNEGSKA (reference sequence). With 3 bases removed from V and 5 bases from J, the gap between germline ends came to 8 bases.

There are many counts of this clonotype. The rearrangement joins TRBV10-3 to TRBJ1-1; D gene unclear. Trimming removed 7 bases from V and 0 bases from J, with 9 bases in between. The CDR3 is 13 amino acids. Germline V gene data show CDR1 as ENHRY and CDR2 as SYGVKD. This CDR3 reads CAITGQLNTEAFF. CDR3 DNA: TGTGCCATCACCGGGCAGTTGAACACTGAAGCTTTCTTT.

There are many counts of this clonotype. This sequence joins TRBV20-1 and TRBJ2-5, with D possibly being TRBD2 (6 bases). V was pared by 0 bases and J by 5 bases, with 19 bases between. CDR3 length equals 16 residues. The V gene's germline CDR1 is DFQATT and CDR2 SNEGSKA (reference sequence). CDR3 nucleotides: TGCAGTGCTAGAGAGCTGGGACTTAGTACCGTGGAGACCCAGTACTTC. Its translation: CSARELGLSTVETQYF.

This sequence joins TRBV12-3 or TRBV12-4 and TRBJ2-1, with TRBD2 matching over 9 bases. CDR3 size: 16 residues. Trimming took 3 bases from V and 2 from J; bases not matched to a gene: 5. CDR3 DNA: TGTGCCAGCAGTTTTAGCGGGAGCGCCGCCTACAATGAGCAGTTCTTC. It yields the protein CASSFSGSAAYNEQFF.

In this sample, this clonotype turned up a few times. The chain joins TRBV11-3 to TRBJ2-3; 8 bases are shared with TRBD2. This CDR3 contains 17 residues. Germline values: CDR1 SGHNT, CDR2 YENEEA. Germline trimming cut 0 bases from V and 1 base from J; bases unmatched to any gene: 6. CDR3 DNA: TGTGCCAGCAGCTTAGATCCCCCGGGAGGGGGCACAGATACGCAGTATTTT. It is translated as CASSLDPPGGGTDTQYF.

This clonotype was seen only a few times. The chain carries TRBV11-2 and TRBJ2-7, with 8 bases matching TRBD1. V dropped 5 bases and J dropped 2; count of bases not matched to a gene: 8. This CDR3 comprises 15 residues. The V gene's germline CDR1 is SGHAT and CDR2 FQNNGV. The CDR3 region has the DNA TGTGCCAGCAGCCTGACCGGGACAGGAACCTACGAGCAGTACTTC. It yields the protein CASSLTGTGTYEQYF.

This clonotype was counted many times. The chain has TRBV3-1 and TRBJ2-3; D is undetermined. The V gene lost 6 bases and the J gene lost 2 bases, with 3 bases spanning the gap. Germline-derived CDR1 and CDR2 are LGHDT and YNNKEL (reference sequence). CDR3 length: 11 residues. CDR3 in amino acids: CASSFTDTQYF. CDR3 nucleotides: TGTGCCAGCAGTTTCACAGATACGCAGTATTTT.

This clonotype is large. CDR3 nucleotides: TGCGCCAGCCGGCGGGGTTACGAGCAGTACTTC. It codes for CASRRGYEQYF. The gene calls are TRBV10-2 and TRBJ2-7; D perhaps matches TRBD2 (6 bases). V gave up 8 bases and J gave up 4 bases, with 9 bases separating them. The CDR3 sequence is 11 residues long. Germline V CDR1 and CDR2: WSHSY, SAAADI.

This clonotype is medium-sized (0.01 to 0.1%) in the sample. This rearrangement joins TRBV19 to TRBJ2-3; 14 nucleotides agree with TRBD2. The CDR3 has 19 amino acids. J gave up 6 bases and V 9 bases, and 20 bases lay outside the gene matches. The germline gives CDR1 LNHDA, CDR2 SQIVND (reference sequence). CDR3 sequence: CASPSRLSTSGGAGDTQYF. The CDR3 region has the DNA TGTGCCAGCCCCTCTCGGCTTTCGACTAGCGGGGGGGCCGGGGATACGCAGTATTTT.

This clonotype was seen a handful of times. This chain connects TRBV20-1 to TRBJ2-1; TRBD2 matches 15 bases. V shed 1 base, J shed 0 bases, and the junction held 13 bases outside the gene matches. Per the germline V gene, CDR1 is DFQATT and CDR2 is SNEGSKA (reference sequence). This CDR3 comprises 21 residues. CDR3 DNA: TGCAGTGCTAGAGCTCCCCCGGGACTAGCGGGGGGAGGGCTCTCCTACAATGAGCAGTTCTTC. Translated: CSARAPPGLAGGGLSYNEQFF.

This clonotype was recorded at least ten times. The chain recombines TRBV20-1 with TRBJ2-7, with 7 bases aligning to TRBD1. This CDR3 is 15 amino acids long. Germline lookup yields CDR1 DFQATT and CDR2 SNEGSKA (reference sequence). V lost 3 bases to trimming and J lost 2 bases; unmatched junction nucleotides: 10. The CDR3 sequence is CSARALTGDPYEQYF. In DNA, the CDR3 is TGCAGTGCTAGGGCCCTCACAGGGGATCCCTACGAGCAGTACTTC.

In its sample, this clonotype was seen a few times. The rearrangement links TRBV6-6 to TRBJ1-6; possible D gene TRBD1, 5 bases. Germline CDR1 reads MNHNY; CDR2 reads SVGAGI (reference sequence). Deletions cut 6 bases from V and 10 bases from J, with 19 bases between. This CDR3 has 15 amino acids. In DNA form, the CDR3 reads TGTGCCAGCAGCCCCCGGACACCTCTTGGCTCACCCCTCCACTTT. Its translation is CASSPRTPLGSPLHF.

This clonotype was counted ten times or more. The CDR3 region has the DNA TGCGCCAGCAGCCAGGGTGATCCCAGCACAGATACGCAGTATTTT. Translated: CASSQGDPSTDTQYF. This chain connects TRBV5-1 to TRBJ2-3; TRBD1 might be the D (5 bases). CDR1 is SGHRS and CDR2 is YFSETQ in the germline V gene. This CDR3 is built from 15 residues. The V end lost 4 bases, the J end lost 0 bases, and 12 bases lay between the germline ends.

There are many counts of this clonotype. V is TRBV7-2 and J is TRBJ2-3; no clear D. Germline V lookup: CDR1 SGHTA, CDR2 FQGNSA. V lost 5 bases to trimming and J lost 1 base, with 7 bases between them. This CDR3 comprises 13 residues. CDR3 in DNA: TGTGCCAGCAGCCCTCTTGGCACAGATACGCAGTATTTT. Its protein product is CASSPLGTDTQYF.

Many counts were recorded for this clonotype. This rearrangement joins TRBV5-4 to TRBJ2-6, with D tentatively TRBD1 (6 bases). The germline V and J ends were trimmed by 4 bases and 0 bases, with 17 bases remaining between them. This CDR3 is 18 amino acids long. CDR1 and CDR2 from the germline V gene are SGHNT and YYREEE (reference sequence). CDR3 bases: TGTGCCAGCAGCCCGGTGGCCGGACAGTACTCTGGGGCCAACGTCCTGACTTTC. Translation: CASSPVAGQYSGANVLTF.

V is TRBV6-6 and J is TRBJ1-6; 9 bases are a match to TRBD1. The J segment lost 5 bases and the V segment lost 5 bases, leaving 16 bases of the junction unmatched. There are 19 residues in the CDR3. Germline V gene lookup returns CDR1 MNHNY and CDR2 SVGAGI (reference sequence). The CDR3 DNA sequence: TGTGCCAGCAGTCCCGACGGCCCGGGGACAGGGTCGGATAATTCACCCCTCCACTTT. It encodes CASSPDGPGTGSDNSPLHF.

This clonotype was counted at least ten times. The chain has TRBV5-1 and TRBJ2-7, with D possibly called TRBD1 or TRBD2 (6 bases each). V was cut by 7 bases and J by 5 bases, with 22 bases left in between. Germline assignment: CDR1 SGHRS and CDR2 YFSETQ. This CDR3 comprises 15 residues. Written as DNA, the CDR3 is TGCGCCAGCTCGCCGGGGGCGCACCGACGCAACGAGCAGTACTTC. Amino acid sequence: CASSPGAHRRNEQYF.

This clonotype was seen many times. The rearrangement joins TRBV6-1 to TRBJ2-7; 8 bases are a match to TRBD1. The CDR3 runs to 18 residues. V shed 7 bases, J shed 4 bases, and the junction held 21 bases outside the gene matches. The germline CDR1 and CDR2 sequences are MNHNS and SASEGT. The CDR3 DNA reads as TGTGCCAGCATGCCCACGACAGGGGTGTGGATTAGGACGTACGAGCAGTACTTC. This codes for CASMPTTGVWIRTYEQYF.

V usage is TRBV7-2 and J usage is TRBJ2-3; D call uncertain. From germline, CDR1 is SGHTA and CDR2 FQGNSA. The CDR3 length is 12 residues. V dropped 5 bases and J dropped 9 bases, with 12 bases sitting between them. Here the CDR3 DNA reads TGTGCCAGCAGCGCCCGCGGCGGCACGCAGTATTTT. Translation gives CASSARGGTQYF.

At least ten counts were recorded for this clonotype. This chain connects TRBV7-2 to TRBJ1-5; 11 nucleotides match TRBD1. In germline, CDR1 is SGHTA, CDR2 FQGNSA. The CDR3 consists of 17 residues. V trimming: 3 bases; J trimming: 4 bases; junction bases outside the gene matches: 8. CDR3 region: CASSLAPGTGGNQPQHF. The DNA of the CDR3 is TGTGCCAGCAGCTTGGCTCCCGGGACAGGGGGAAATCAGCCCCAGCATTTT.

The chain is built from TRBV12-3 or TRBV12-4 and TRBJ2-3; TRBD2 matches at 7 bases. The CDR3 spans 14 residues. J was trimmed by 3 bases and V by 8 bases; bases with no gene match: 8. The CDR3 sequence is CASRAGRYTDTQYF. CDR3 bases: TGTGCCAGCCGAGCGGGGAGGTATACAGATACGCAGTATTTT.

V and J are TRBV10-3 and TRBJ1-5; the D is unclear. Germline-derived CDR1 and CDR2 are ENHRY and SYGVKD. V was cut by 8 bases and J by 7 bases, with 12 bases left in between. This CDR3 region has 12 residues. For the CDR3, the DNA is TGTGCCATCGGTAGGGAGGAGCAGCCCCAGCATTTT. Protein sequence: CAIGREEQPQHF.